This TCR beta chain was identified during a study of vaccination and CD4 T cells after COVID-19 (dated by TCRdb to the early 2020s). In the study overall: SARS-CoV-2 positivity had been established in the convalescent patients by nasal swab PCR, and mild disease was recorded in roughly ten of these patients and severe disease in one. The convalescent cohort comprised six males and four females, including two Hispanic individuals, seven Caucasians, two Asians and one multiracial person. Participants received two doses of either the Pfizer-BioNTech BNT162b2 vaccine (n=8) or the Moderna mRNA-1273 vaccine (n=2). Post-COVID blood samples were collected from convalescent patients a median of roughly 100 days after diagnosis, with a range of about 30 to 161 days. Post-vaccine blood samples were collected a median of about 72 days after the second vaccine dose, ranging from roughly 12 to 241 days. Overlapping spike peptide pools from SARS-CoV-2 and from the common cold coronaviruses HCoV-NL63, HCoV-OC43 and HCoV-229E were used as culture stimuli. In control cultures, a CEFX viral epitope pool was used as positive control, an HIV-1 Nef peptide pool was used as negative control, or no peptide was added. The spike-specific CD4+ TCR repertoire was compared before and after mRNA vaccination in approximately 9 COVID-19 convalescent patients and a handful of infection-naive healthy vaccine recipients. Study-wide findings and limitations: The median number of SARS-CoV-2-reactive clonotypes rose from 20 to 25 after infection to about 40 after vaccination, but the change was not significant. Nearly all vaccine-specific clones in convalescent patients (304 of 307) were mono-reactive for SARS-CoV-2 spike rather than cross-reactive with common cold coronaviruses. The number of convalescent patients in the study was relatively small, and the study did not examine early timepoints following natural infection. In convalescent patients, a median around 86% of post-vaccine SARS-CoV-2-reactive clones were detected only after vaccination, suggesting vaccine-specific priming.

Read against the paper, the sample's treatment or condition label means: roughly 11-day PBMC culture with coronavirus spike peptide pools or control peptides (ViraFEST assay). The ViraFEST assay was used in the study, in which antigen-specific T cells were expanded with peptide pools and expanded clonotypes were subsequently identified by TCR sequencing. The convalescent patients' positive SARS-CoV-2 PCR tests fell between March and December 2020, which was before the Alpha, Beta and Delta variants emerged in the United States. Under 2.5 million PBMCs per well were cultured in IMDM with approximately 5% human AB serum and roughly 10 IU/ml IL-2, plus 10 ug/ml peptide pools. Half of the culture medium was replaced with fresh IL-2-containing medium on days 3 and 7. Once the cells had been in culture for around 10 days, the EasySep CD4+ T cell isolation kit was used to isolate CD4+ T cells by negative selection. Ficoll-Paque Plus gradient centrifugation was used to isolate PBMCs from whole blood, and the isolated PBMCs were then either used fresh or cryopreserved at -140C. Culture conditions were generally each tested in triplicate wells.

This clonotype was seen a few times. It lacks a known antigen. No base quality values were provided; no much bigger clone lies one nucleotide off. The CDR3 has 13 amino acids, counting the end cysteine and phenylalanine. Solely the CDR3 DNA is kept, with 39 bases framed from the first base. Trimming removed 6 bases from V and 2 bases from J, leaving 13 bases between the germline ends. Reading the germline V gene (reference sequence) gives CDR1 DFQATT and CDR2 SNEGSKA. The library was made by PCR. At the Johns Hopkins FTIC core, DNA from the cultured CD4+ T cells underwent TCR sequencing with the Oncomine TCR Beta short-read assay. Genomic DNA was extracted from the cultured CD4+ T cells with the QIAamp micro DNA kit. Oncomine TCR Beta libraries from cultured CD4+ T cells were pooled using unique dual indexes and sequenced on an Illumina iSeq 100. The original pipeline was this. Non-productive sequences were filtered out, and CDR3s that did not start with C, did not end with F or W, or were shorter than 7 amino acids were discarded. The MANAFEST web application was used to identify antigen-specific clonotypes by comparing peptide-stimulated wells against reference wells and other culture wells. Positive clones required FDR below 0.05, an odds ratio above 5, and productive frequency above 0.1% in at least two of three replicate wells. Cross-reactive clonotypes were defined as significantly expanded in both SARS-CoV-2 spike wells and at least one common cold coronavirus spike condition. Levenshtein distances (stringdist) and unrooted phylogenetic trees (ape) in R version 3.6.1 were used to assess CDR3 homology. In TCRdb, the public reads were trimmed at Q25 with fastp and aligned with MiXCR, with productive beta chains retained. A single entry per CDR3 protein holds the most common genes and DNA from its merged rows. These V and J calls rely on TCRdb rather than the paper's analysis. The sample table records under 15,000 distinct CDR3 sequences; roughly 29% of these occur just once. Of the sample, less than 25% is held by the ten largest clones.

The clonotype originates from a human donor with COVID-19. This sequence uses TRBV20-1 and TRBJ1-2; possibly the D gene is TRBD1, per 6 matching bases. Sequenced sample: cultured CD4+ T cells from blood. CDR3 loop: CSARTGGNYGYTF. The nucleotides read TGCAGTGCAAGGACCGGGGGCAACTATGGCTACACCTTC.